This T cell receptor (beta chain) was observed in a study of Ad26.COV2.S vaccination and SARS-CoV-2 variants. Across the whole study: Intramuscular Ad26.COV2.S doses were given once or twice, 56 days apart.

Germline loops: CDR1 KGHSH, CDR2 LQKENI. Trimming took 2 bases from V and 6 from J, leaving 7 bases between them. This CDR3 contains 12 residues. Repertoires were generated with immunoSEQ multiplex PCR, while TCRdb's copy carries only in-frame clones and drops some. Of about 450,000 clones listed, roughly 89% were seen once; the top ten hold just over 2.5%. For this clone: Its antigen is not known.

This sample's treatment: roughly 18 received Ad26.COV2.S at low or high dose, single or two shots; 5 received placebo; per-sample allocation not given. Repertoires come from day 63 after the first vaccine or placebo injection. Study findings and constraints: People who got the vaccine had more spike-specific TCR breadth than people who got placebo. Vaccinees reportedly had broad spike-specific CD8+ and CD4+ T cell responses.

The sequencing used peripheral blood, collected in a trial of Ad26.COV2.S vaccine versus placebo. The chain has TRBV18 and TRBJ1-1; D ambiguous. The TCR was taken from a person between 18 and 59 years old who received the Ad26.COV2.S COVID-19 vaccine or a placebo. The CDR3 sequence: CASSPNEAEAFF. In nucleotides, the CDR3 is TGTGCCAGCTCACCAAATGAGGCTGAAGCTTTCTTT.